A single sample gave rise to the 27 T cell receptor beta chains below, sequenced in a study of graft-versus-host responses after intestinal transplantation. Intraepithelial and lamina propria lymphocytes were isolated from graft specimens. The method was immunoSEQ multiplex PCR; TCRdb's version includes in-frame clones alone and lacks a portion of them. The table includes just under 65,000 clones, roughly 90% detected once. Sequencing was performed on ileum tissue, taken approximately 56 weeks after transplant. The receptor source for this set is a human patient who received an intestinal transplant, so some T cells may come from the graft donor.

Only one count was recorded for this clone. The chain uses TRBV4-2 and TRBJ2-1; D unclear. From germline, CDR1 is LGHNA and CDR2 YNFKEQ. The CDR3 runs 13 residues. The V gene lost 0 bases and the J gene lost 9 bases, with 9 bases spanning the gap. The CDR3 DNA reads as TGTGCCAGCAGCCAAGATCGGGTTTTTGAGCAGTTCTTC. Its translation: CASSQDRVFEQFF.

This sequence joins TRBV6-1 and TRBJ2-5; 9 bases map to TRBD2. This CDR3 has 14 amino acids. V lost 4 bases and J lost 3; bases outside the gene matches: 3. CDR1 and CDR2 from the germline V gene are MNHNS and SASEGT. The CDR3 nucleotides are TGTGCCAGCAGTGTCTTAGCGGGAGAAGAGACCCAGTACTTC. The encoded protein is CASSVLAGEETQYF.

This chain links TRBV7-2 with TRBJ2-5, with D perhaps TRBD2 (6 bases). The J call may be wrong; the DNA end is better matched by TRBJ2-7. The CDR3 spans 15 residues. CDR1 and CDR2 from the germline V gene are SGHTA and FQGNSA. The CDR3 DNA reads as TGTGCCAGCAGCAAAGGTGCGGGGAACTCCTACGAGCAGTACTTC. This gives the protein CASSKGAGNSYEQYF.

The J gene is TRBJ2-7, the V gene TRBV6-5; no clear D gene. V was clipped by 0 bases and J by 4 bases, with 10 bases between them. This CDR3 has 14 residues. CDR1 and CDR2 (germline): MNHEY, SVGAGI. CDR3 in DNA: TGTGCCAGCAGTTACTCGATACAGTCTTACGAGCAGTACTTC. As protein: CASSYSIQSYEQYF.

V is TRBV5-1 and J is TRBJ2-5; tentative D call: TRBD1 (6 bases). Germline V CDR1 and CDR2: SGHRS, YFSETQ. This CDR3 is built from 13 residues. The V end lost 7 bases, the J end lost 5 bases, and 15 bases lay between the germline ends. The CDR3 spells CASVSTGSETQYF. CDR3 nucleotide sequence: TGCGCCAGCGTGTCTACAGGGTCCGAGACCCAGTACTTC.

The gene calls are TRBV28 and TRBJ2-1; D assignment may be TRBD1 or TRBD2 (5 bases each). The CDR3 totals 15 residues. The germline V and J ends were trimmed by 6 bases and 2 bases, with 14 bases remaining between them. In germline, CDR1 is MDHEN, CDR2 SYDVKM. CDR3 loop: CASSPGTEPYNEQFF. The CDR3 region has the DNA TGTGCCAGCAGCCCCGGGACGGAACCCTACAATGAGCAGTTCTTC.

V usage is TRBV6-5 and J usage is TRBJ2-1, with 9 bases fitting TRBD1. The junction had 4 bases not matched to a gene; V was cut back by 6 bases and J by 4 bases. Germline V gene sequence: CDR1 MNHEY, CDR2 SVGAGI. There are 14 residues in the CDR3. CDR3 coding DNA: TGTGCCAGCAGCGGACAGGGGAGGTACAATGAGCAGTTCTTC. Translating gives CASSGQGRYNEQFF.

The rearrangement joins TRBV5-6 to TRBJ2-5, with 12 bases that match TRBD1. The germline gives CDR1 SGHDT, CDR2 YYEEEE. CDR3 length equals 15 residues. V was pared by 4 bases and J by 5 bases, with 6 bases of the junction left unmatched. CDR3 protein: CASSTGQGATETQYF. For the CDR3, the DNA is TGTGCCAGCAGCACGGGACAGGGGGCGACGGAGACCCAGTACTTC.

The J gene is TRBJ1-3, the V gene TRBV10-3, with D uncertain. CDR3 length: 17 residues. Germline values: CDR1 ENHRY, CDR2 SYGVKD. V shed 6 bases and J shed 0 bases, with 18 bases lying between them. The DNA of the CDR3 is TGTGCCATCAGACCGTTAGCGGTGGCTCTCTCTGGAAACACCATATATTTT. Amino acid sequence: CAIRPLAVALSGNTIYF.

The chain employs TRBV9 and TRBJ2-1; the D is unclear. CDR3 length: 16 residues. V was trimmed by 2 bases and J by 2 bases, leaving 14 bases between them. CDR1 is SGDLS, CDR2 YYNGEE, per germline. CDR3 coding DNA: TGTGCCAGCAGCGTTAGCAGCGAAGTCCCCTACAATGAGCAGTTCTTC. It encodes CASSVSSEVPYNEQFF. The variable domain in full, completed from reference TRBV9 and TRBJ2-1, reads DSGVTQTPKHLITATGQRVTLRCSPRSGDLSVYWYQQSLDQGLQFLIQYYNGEERAKGNILERFSAQQFPDLHSELNLSSLELGDSALYFCASSVSSEVPYNEQFFGPGTRLTVL.

The rearrangement links TRBV6-5 to TRBJ2-7, with 7 positions matching TRBD1. The J segment lost 0 bases and the V segment lost 5 bases, leaving 4 bases of the junction unmatched. CDR1 is MNHEY, CDR2 SVGAGI, per germline. The CDR3 has 14 residues. In DNA, the CDR3 is TGTGCCAGCAGTGCCGGACAGGTCTCCTACGAGCAGTACTTC. It encodes CASSAGQVSYEQYF.

The chain couples TRBV5-4 to TRBJ2-7, with 10 bases identical to TRBD1. Losses at the gene ends were 7 bases for V and 7 bases for J; bases not matched to a gene: 14. Germline CDR1 reads SGHNT; CDR2 reads YYREEE (reference sequence). The CDR3 spans 15 residues. CDR3 amino acids: CASRPPGQGMEEQYF. DNA of the CDR3: TGTGCCAGCCGCCCCCCGGGACAGGGGATGGAAGAGCAGTACTTC.

This chain connects TRBV9 to TRBJ2-3; 9 bases fit TRBD2. The CDR3 is made up of 15 amino acids. Trimming removed 3 bases from V and 4 bases from J; junction bases left unmatched: 6. The germline gives CDR1 SGDLS, CDR2 YYNGEE. Written as DNA, the CDR3 is TGTGCCAGCAGCGCCCGGACTAGCGTCTCAGATACGCAGTATTTT. It translates to CASSARTSVSDTQYF.

This chain uses TRBV29-1 with TRBJ2-3; TRBD2 aligns across 7 bases. The CDR3 loop spans 12 amino acids. Germline V gene sequence: CDR1 SQVTM, CDR2 ANQGSEA. V lost 3 bases and J lost 5; bases outside the gene matches: 2. This CDR3 reads CSVDGGEDTQYF. As DNA, the CDR3 is TGCAGCGTTGATGGGGGGGAAGATACGCAGTATTTT.

This clone is a singleton in its sample. V usage is TRBV6-5 and J usage is TRBJ2-7; 10 bases fit TRBD1. Germline CDR1 reads MNHEY; CDR2 reads SVGAGI. The CDR3 loop spans 15 amino acids. V gave up 6 bases and J gave up 2 bases; unmatched junction bases: 7. The CDR3 sequence is CASSPGQGIAYEQYF. The CDR3 coding sequence is TGTGCCAGCAGCCCGGGACAGGGGATAGCCTACGAGCAGTACTTC.

The rearrangement links TRBV28 to TRBJ2-1; maybe TRBD1 (5 bases). Deletions cut 3 bases from V and 8 bases from J, with 8 bases between. Germline V gene sequence: CDR1 MDHEN, CDR2 SYDVKM. The CDR3 is 12 amino acids. DNA for the CDR3: TGTGCCAGCAGTTTCCAGGGCTATGAGCAGTTCTTC. Translating it yields CASSFQGYEQFF.

J is TRBJ2-3 and V is TRBV4-1, with 12 bases that match TRBD2. The germline V gene has CDR1 MGHRA and CDR2 YSYEKL. Trimming removed 1 base from V and 2 bases from J; junction bases left unmatched: 7. The CDR3 loop spans 18 amino acids. CDR3 bases: TGCGCCAGCAGCCAAGGGGGGACTAGCGGGCCAAACACAGATACGCAGTATTTT. This gives the protein CASSQGGTSGPNTDTQYF.

This clone has just one count. The V and J genes are TRBV7-8 and TRBJ2-3, with a tentative D call TRBD2 (8 bases). From germline, CDR1 is SGHVS and CDR2 FQNEAQ. Between the trimmed V and J ends, which lost 5 bases and 3 bases, there was a span of 15 bases. CDR3 length: 15 amino acids. CDR3 DNA: TGTGCCAGCAGCCCCCGGGAGGGGGCAACAGATACGCAGTATTTT. This encodes CASSPREGATDTQYF.

This clone was counted a single time. The chain's CDR3 is CASKPRPPNTEAFF. The CDR3 DNA reads TGCGCCAGCAAGCCCAGGCCGCCGAACACTGAAGCTTTCTTT. The rearrangement joins TRBV5-1 to TRBJ1-1, with D unclear. Germline assignment: CDR1 SGHRS and CDR2 YFSETQ. CDR3 length: 14 amino acids. V was pared by 6 bases and J by 1 base, with 13 bases between.

This clone came up once. The chain uses TRBV10-3 and TRBJ2-1; 9 nucleotides line up with TRBD2. Losses at the gene ends were 0 bases for V and 4 bases for J; bases not matched to a gene: 4. The V gene's germline CDR1 is ENHRY and CDR2 SYGVKD. The length of the CDR3 is 16 residues. The CDR3 coding sequence is TGTGCCATCAGTGAGTCCGCTAGCGGGACTTACAATGAGCAGTTCTTC. Protein: CAISESASGTYNEQFF.

The CDR3 DNA reads TGTGCCAGCAGTGAATTTTTCGGGCAGGCTCCTTCTGGGGCCAACGTCCTGACTTTC. This codes for CASSEFFGQAPSGANVLTF. This chain joins TRBV6-1 and TRBJ2-6, with D unclear. This CDR3 is built from 19 residues. Germline V gene data show CDR1 as MNHNS and CDR2 as SASEGT. Trimming stripped 2 bases from V and 1 base from J, with 18 bases between.

The J gene is TRBJ2-5, the V gene TRBV5-1, with D possibly being TRBD2 (6 bases). The length of the CDR3 is 14 residues. Germline V gives CDR1 SGHRS, CDR2 YFSETQ. Between the trimmed V and J ends, which lost 4 bases and 5 bases, there was a span of 15 bases. The CDR3: CASSEWVGRETQYF. CDR3 DNA: TGCGCCAGCAGCGAATGGGTGGGGAGGGAGACCCAGTACTTC.

Remarks on this clone: The germline gene is not matched at one end of the junction; a read error may be the cause. The gene calls are TRBV19 and TRBJ2-2; maybe TRBD2 (6 bases). The germline CDR1 and CDR2 sequences are LNHDA and SQIVND (reference sequence). This CDR3 region has 15 residues. CDR3 coding DNA: TGTGCCAGTAGTATAGAGGGACTGAACACCGGGGAGCCGTTTTTT. This sequence encodes CASSIEGLNTGEPFF.

The chain links TRBV6-1 to TRBJ1-3; 9 nucleotides match TRBD1. The V gene end was trimmed by 2 bases and the J gene end by 0 bases; junction bases not matched to a gene: 2. The CDR3 contains 16 residues. Germline V gives CDR1 MNHNS, CDR2 SASEGT. CDR3 loop: CASSEKTGGSGNTIYF. The DNA for the CDR3 is TGTGCCAGCAGTGAAAAGACAGGGGGCTCTGGAAACACCATATATTTT.

CDR3 DNA sequence: TGTGCCATCTCCGAGCCCGGCAGCGTCAATTCACCCCTCCACTTT. This sequence encodes CAISEPGSVNSPLHF. The chain joins TRBV10-3 to TRBJ1-6; D remains unclear. The germline V and J ends were trimmed by 8 bases and 7 bases, with 18 bases remaining between them. There are 15 residues in the CDR3. The V gene's germline CDR1 is ENHRY and CDR2 SYGVKD.

This clone came up once. This chain links TRBV29-1 with TRBJ1-3; D uncertain. Trimming cost V 5 bases and J 0 bases, with 11 bases left between them. The CDR3 runs 14 residues. Looked up from germline, CDR1 is SQVTM and CDR2 is ANQGSEA. The CDR3 loop reads CSVLWTGSGNTIYF. The CDR3 DNA follows: TGCAGCGTTCTGTGGACGGGCTCTGGAAACACCATATATTTT.

The rearrangement uses TRBV14 and TRBJ2-3; tentative D call: TRBD1 (5 bases). The V end was cut by 1 base, the J end by 0 bases, with 8 bases between. CDR1 and CDR2 from the germline V gene are SGHDN and FVKESK. The CDR3 length is 15 residues. The CDR3, as DNA: TGTGCCAGCAGCCAAGGACAGTTCAGCACAGATACGCAGTATTTT. It specifies CASSQGQFSTDTQYF.